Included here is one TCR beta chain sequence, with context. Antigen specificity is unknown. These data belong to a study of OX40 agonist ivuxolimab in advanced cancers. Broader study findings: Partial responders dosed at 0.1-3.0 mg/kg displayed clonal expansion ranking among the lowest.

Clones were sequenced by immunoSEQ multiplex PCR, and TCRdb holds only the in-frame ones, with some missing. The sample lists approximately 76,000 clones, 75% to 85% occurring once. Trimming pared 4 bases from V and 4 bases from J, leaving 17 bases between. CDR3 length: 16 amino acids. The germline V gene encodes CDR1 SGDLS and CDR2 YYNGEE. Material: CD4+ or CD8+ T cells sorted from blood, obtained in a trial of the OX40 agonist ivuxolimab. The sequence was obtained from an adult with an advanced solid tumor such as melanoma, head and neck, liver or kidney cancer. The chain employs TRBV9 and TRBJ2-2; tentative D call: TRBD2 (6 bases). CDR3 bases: TGTGCCAGCAGCCGTACGGCTTTGGGGGGCACCGGGGAGCTGTTTTTT. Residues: CASSRTALGGTGELFF. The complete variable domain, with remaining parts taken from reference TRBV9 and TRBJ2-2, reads DSGVTQTPKHLITATGQRVTLRCSPRSGDLSVYWYQQSLDQGLQFLIQYYNGEERAKGNILERFSAQQFPDLHSELNLSSLELGDSALYFCASSRTALGGTGELFFGEGSRLTVL.